The rows below give T cell receptor beta chains drawn from one sample of a study of response to subunit inactivated influenza vaccine. MiXCR, run by TCRdb on the RT-PCR reads, gives a single entry per CDR3 protein. The table shows under 800,000 distinct CDR3 sequences, with about 14% occurring only once. The sample here was PBMCs from blood, taken around two weeks before vaccination. These receptors were obtained from a man aged 50 or older who received an inactivated influenza vaccine. CDR3s include the opening cysteine and the closing phenylalanine or tryptophan. Each record gives: D gene, V gene, J gene, clone size, CDR3 DNA, CDR3 protein. D genes are given only for firm matches. Part of the rows lack a size; the others show once, few, many or a class for expanded clones.

d_gene: TRBD1
v_gene: TRBV24-1
j_gene: TRBJ2-2
abundance: many
CDR3nt: TGTGCCACCAGTGATGTACAGGGGTACACCGGGGAGCTGTTTTTT
CDR3aa: CATSDVQGYTGELFF

d_gene: .
v_gene: TRBV20-1
j_gene: TRBJ2-1
abundance: once
CDR3nt: TGCAGTGCTAGCCCCGGACTACTGAATGAGCAGTTCTTC
CDR3aa: CSASPGLLNEQFF

d_gene: .
v_gene: TRBV25-1
j_gene: TRBJ2-5
abundance: .
CDR3nt: TGTGCCAGCAGTGAGTCGGACAGCCGAGAGACCCAGTACTTC
CDR3aa: CASSESDSRETQYF

d_gene: TRBD2
v_gene: TRBV6-2/TRBV6-3
j_gene: TRBJ2-7
abundance: many
CDR3nt: TGTGCCAGCAGTTACCCTCGGGGGGGAACCTACGAGCAGTACTTC
CDR3aa: CASSYPRGGTYEQYF

d_gene: .
v_gene: TRBV6-2/TRBV6-3
j_gene: TRBJ2-2
abundance: many
CDR3nt: TGTGCCAGCAGTTACGGGGCGGAGCTGTTTTTT
CDR3aa: CASSYGAELFF

d_gene: .
v_gene: TRBV4-2
j_gene: TRBJ2-7
abundance: few
CDR3nt: TGTGCCAGCAGCCAAGGTATAGGGCAGACATACGAGCAGTACTTC
CDR3aa: CASSQGIGQTYEQYF

d_gene: .
v_gene: TRBV5-1
j_gene: TRBJ2-3
abundance: few
CDR3nt: TGCGCCAGCAGCTTGGATGAGAGAGGGGGCGGGGGGATTGATACGCAGTATTTT
CDR3aa: CASSLDERGGGGIDTQYF

d_gene: .
v_gene: TRBV29-1
j_gene: TRBJ1-2
abundance: many
CDR3nt: TGCAGCGTGATGCATTTGGACCGCCCGGACTATGGCTACACCTTC
CDR3aa: CSVMHLDRPDYGYTF

d_gene: TRBD2
v_gene: TRBV30
j_gene: TRBJ2-5
abundance: .
CDR3nt: TGTGCCTGGAGTTTGGGACTAGCTGCTGAGACCCAGTACTTC
CDR3aa: CAWSLGLAAETQYF

d_gene: .
v_gene: TRBV6-2/TRBV6-3
j_gene: TRBJ2-2
abundance: .
CDR3nt: TGTGCCAGCAGACGGGACGGTTCTCCCGGGGAGCTGTTTTTT
CDR3aa: CASRRDGSPGELFF

d_gene: .
v_gene: TRBV6-5
j_gene: TRBJ1-2
abundance: many
CDR3nt: TGTGCCAGCAGTTACTCGATCGCTCGGGCGAACTATGGCTACACCTTC
CDR3aa: CASSYSIARANYGYTF